This T cell receptor beta chain was recorded in a study of human T cells and chemical hapten exposure. Study summary: TCR yields per sample varied mostly from small pooled library volume differences.

This clonotype was detected ten times or more. After removal of 4 bases from V and 4 bases from J, the junction contained 9 bases not matched to a gene. The CDR3 covers 15 residues. In germline, CDR1 is SGHVS, CDR2 FQNEAQ. Unique molecular identifiers were affixed to discrete cDNA molecules within the library. MiXCR was run by TCRdb on the RACE reads, yielding one entry per CDR3 protein. The sample carries approximately 110,000 distinct CDR3 sequences, roughly a tenth recorded once. Time point here: patch test 2, 6 weeks after DPC sensitization. Treatment indicated: therapeutic diphenylcyclopropenone sensitization with weekly scalp DPC.

The chain employs TRBV7-8 and TRBJ2-7; 8 nucleotides align to TRBD1. The sample was whole blood, taken in connection with sensitization to the hapten diphenylcyclopropenone (DPC). This sequence originates from a middle-aged woman with alopecia areata. Some clones in this sample may be carry-over from other donors' samples. The CDR3 here is CASSSRQGPSYEQYF. In DNA form, the CDR3 reads TGTGCCAGCAGCTCCAGACAGGGGCCCTCATACGAGCAGTACTTC.